This T cell receptor beta chain was captured by sequencing in a study of radiation and T cells in renal cell carcinoma. A word on this clone: Its antigen is not known.

Overall study results and limits: Pretreatment tumor biopsies were lacking, so baseline clonotypes are unknown. In blood, top tumor clones expanded by 2 weeks, shrinking by 4.

CDR3 length equals 12 residues. V was trimmed by 3 bases and J by 1 base, leaving 3 bases between them. In germline, CDR1 is MGHDK, CDR2 SYGVNS. The method was immunoSEQ multiplex PCR; TCRdb's version includes in-frame clones alone and lacks a portion of them. The sample shows some 120,000 clones, more than 75% of them seen only once. The sample's time point: blood 2 weeks post-SBRT. Stated treatment: 15 Gy SBRT to primary tumor, nephrectomy 4 weeks later. Blood was sampled at baseline, 2 weeks and 4 weeks after SBRT. This renal cell carcinoma was of the clear cell type. The chain carries TRBV25-1 and TRBJ1-1; D gene ambiguous. The TCR originated in an older woman with renal cell carcinoma. Sequences were derived from blood, sampled from a patient whose treatment included radiotherapy and nephrectomy. CDR3 amino acids: CASSDKNTEAFF. DNA of the CDR3: TGTGCCAGCAGTGATAAGAACACTGAAGCTTTCTTT.